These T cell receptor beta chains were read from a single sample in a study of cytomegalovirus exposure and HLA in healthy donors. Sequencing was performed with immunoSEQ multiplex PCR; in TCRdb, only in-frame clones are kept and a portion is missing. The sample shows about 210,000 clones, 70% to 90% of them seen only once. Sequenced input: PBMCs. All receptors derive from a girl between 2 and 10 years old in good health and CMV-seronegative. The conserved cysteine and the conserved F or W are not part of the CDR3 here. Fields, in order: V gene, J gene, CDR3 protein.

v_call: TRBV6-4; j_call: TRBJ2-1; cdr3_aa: ASSERGGDEQF
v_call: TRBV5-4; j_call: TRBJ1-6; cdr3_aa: ASSSGLAGGNSPLH
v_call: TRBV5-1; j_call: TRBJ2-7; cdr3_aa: ASSLPLPSGTHYEQY
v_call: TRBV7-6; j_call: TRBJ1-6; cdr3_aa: ASSPRVGSPLH
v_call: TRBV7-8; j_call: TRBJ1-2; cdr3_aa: ASSWSGTNYT
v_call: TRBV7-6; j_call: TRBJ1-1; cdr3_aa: ASSLARVWEGTNTEAF
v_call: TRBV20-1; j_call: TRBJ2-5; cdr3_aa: SASRHETQY
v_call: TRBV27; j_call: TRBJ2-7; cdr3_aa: ASSLSRGSYEQY
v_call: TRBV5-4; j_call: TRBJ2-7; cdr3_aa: ASSLAGGAREQY
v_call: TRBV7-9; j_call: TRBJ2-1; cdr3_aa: ASSPSPGTTGEQF
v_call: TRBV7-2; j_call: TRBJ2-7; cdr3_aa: ASSLDRREQY
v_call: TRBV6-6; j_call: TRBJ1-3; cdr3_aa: ASSYSGQGSGNTIY
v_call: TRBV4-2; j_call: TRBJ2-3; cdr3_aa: ASSQIAGGTDTQY
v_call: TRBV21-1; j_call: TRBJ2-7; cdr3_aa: ASSKAAGGAYEQY
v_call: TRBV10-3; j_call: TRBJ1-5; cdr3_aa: AISDQGFQPQH
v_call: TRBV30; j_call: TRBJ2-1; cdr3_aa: AWGAGGRNEQF
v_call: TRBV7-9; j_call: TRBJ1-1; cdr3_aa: SSTRRGRNTEAF
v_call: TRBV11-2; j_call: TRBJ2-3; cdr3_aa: ASSFGPSMGTDTQY
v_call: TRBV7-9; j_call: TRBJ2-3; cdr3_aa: ATPGVAGVSSTDTQY
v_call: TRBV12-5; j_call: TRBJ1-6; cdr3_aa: ASGLVVDRGGSPLH
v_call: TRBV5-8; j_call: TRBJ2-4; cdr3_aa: ASSWGGVIQY
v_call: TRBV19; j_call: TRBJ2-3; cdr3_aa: ASGMDGTGTLTQY
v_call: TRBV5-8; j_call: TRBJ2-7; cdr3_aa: ASSLGRPSYEQY
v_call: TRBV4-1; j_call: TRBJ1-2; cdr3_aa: ASSQAGLETFYGYT
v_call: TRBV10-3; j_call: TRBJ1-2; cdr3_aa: AISTDRGVGGYT
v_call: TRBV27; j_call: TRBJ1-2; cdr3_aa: ASSFGRTGLYGYT
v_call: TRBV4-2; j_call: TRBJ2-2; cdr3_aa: ASSQETSGGANTGELF
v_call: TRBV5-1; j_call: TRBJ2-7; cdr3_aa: ASSLIIGGGGNYEQY
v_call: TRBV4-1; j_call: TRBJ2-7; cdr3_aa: ASSPQGSSYEQY
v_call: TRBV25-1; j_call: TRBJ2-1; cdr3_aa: ASSEVGSHNEQF